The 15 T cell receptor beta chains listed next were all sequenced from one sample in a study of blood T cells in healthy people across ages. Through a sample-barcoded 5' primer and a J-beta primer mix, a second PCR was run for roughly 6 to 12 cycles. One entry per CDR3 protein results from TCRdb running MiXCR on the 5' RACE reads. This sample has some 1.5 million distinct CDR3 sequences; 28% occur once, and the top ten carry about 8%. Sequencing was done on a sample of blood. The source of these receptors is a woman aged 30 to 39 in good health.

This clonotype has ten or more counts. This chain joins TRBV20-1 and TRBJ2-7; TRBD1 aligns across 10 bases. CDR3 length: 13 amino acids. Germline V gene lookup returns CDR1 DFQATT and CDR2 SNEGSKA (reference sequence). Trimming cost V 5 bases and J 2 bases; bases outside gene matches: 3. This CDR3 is CSAGQGGTYEQYF. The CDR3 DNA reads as TGCAGTGCTGGACAGGGGGGGACCTACGAGCAGTACTTC.

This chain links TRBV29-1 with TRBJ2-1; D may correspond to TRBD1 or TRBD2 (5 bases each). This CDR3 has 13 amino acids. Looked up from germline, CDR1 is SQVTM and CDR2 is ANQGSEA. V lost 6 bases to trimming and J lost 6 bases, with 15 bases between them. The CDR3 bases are TGCAGCGTCTGGGACGGAATGGTCAATGAGCAGTTCTTC. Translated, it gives CSVWDGMVNEQFF.

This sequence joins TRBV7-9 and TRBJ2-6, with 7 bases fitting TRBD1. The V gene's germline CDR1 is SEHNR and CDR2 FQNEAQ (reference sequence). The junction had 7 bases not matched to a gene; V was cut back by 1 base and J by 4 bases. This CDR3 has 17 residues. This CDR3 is CASSLGTGEDGANVLTF. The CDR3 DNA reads TGTGCCAGCAGCTTAGGAACAGGGGAAGACGGGGCCAACGTCCTGACTTTC.

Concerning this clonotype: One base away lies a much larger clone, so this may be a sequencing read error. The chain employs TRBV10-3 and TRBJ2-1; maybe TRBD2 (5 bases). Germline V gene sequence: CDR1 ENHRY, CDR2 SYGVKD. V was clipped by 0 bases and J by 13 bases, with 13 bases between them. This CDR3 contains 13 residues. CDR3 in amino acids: CAISESIRETQFF. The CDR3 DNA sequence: TGTGCCATCAGTGAGTCGATTAGGGAGACCCAGTTCTTC.

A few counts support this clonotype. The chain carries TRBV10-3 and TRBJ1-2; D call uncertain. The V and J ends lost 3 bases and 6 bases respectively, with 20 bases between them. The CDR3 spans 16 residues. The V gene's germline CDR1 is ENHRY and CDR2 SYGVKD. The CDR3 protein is CAISEWQNIGPNGYTF. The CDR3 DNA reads TGTGCCATCAGTGAATGGCAAAACATAGGGCCGAATGGCTACACCTTC.

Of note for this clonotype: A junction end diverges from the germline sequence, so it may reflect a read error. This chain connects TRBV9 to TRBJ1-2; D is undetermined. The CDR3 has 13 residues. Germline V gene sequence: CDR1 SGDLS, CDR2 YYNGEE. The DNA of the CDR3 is TGTGCCAGCAGCCCTGACCGTAACTATAGCTACACCTTC. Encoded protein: CASSPDRNYSYTF. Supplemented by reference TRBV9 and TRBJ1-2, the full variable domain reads DSGVTQTPKHLITATGQRVTLRCSPRSGDLSVYWYQQSLDQGLQFLIQYYNGEERAKGNILERFSAQQFPDLHSELNLSSLELGDSALYFCASSPDRNYSYTFGSGTRLTVV.

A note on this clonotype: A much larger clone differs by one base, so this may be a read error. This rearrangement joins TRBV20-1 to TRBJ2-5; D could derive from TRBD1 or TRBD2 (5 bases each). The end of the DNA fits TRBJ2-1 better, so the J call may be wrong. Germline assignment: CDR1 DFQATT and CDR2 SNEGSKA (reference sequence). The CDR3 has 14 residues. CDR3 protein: CSAPLGRDQETQFF. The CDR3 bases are TGCAGTGCCCCACTCGGCAGGGACCAAGAGACCCAGTTCTTC.

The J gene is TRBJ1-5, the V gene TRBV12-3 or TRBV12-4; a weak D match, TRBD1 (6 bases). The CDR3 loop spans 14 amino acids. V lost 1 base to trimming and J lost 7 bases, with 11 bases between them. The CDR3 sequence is CASSLDQGRQPQHF. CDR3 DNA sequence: TGTGCCAGCAGTTTAGATCAGGGGAGGCAGCCCCAGCATTTT.

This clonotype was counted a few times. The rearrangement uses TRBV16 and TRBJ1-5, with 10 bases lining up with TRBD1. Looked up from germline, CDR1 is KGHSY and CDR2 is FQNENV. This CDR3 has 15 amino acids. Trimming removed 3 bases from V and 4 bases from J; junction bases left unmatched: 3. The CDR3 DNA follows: TGTGCCAGCAGCCAGCGACAGGGGGCAAATCAGCCCCAGCATTTT. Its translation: CASSQRQGANQPQHF.

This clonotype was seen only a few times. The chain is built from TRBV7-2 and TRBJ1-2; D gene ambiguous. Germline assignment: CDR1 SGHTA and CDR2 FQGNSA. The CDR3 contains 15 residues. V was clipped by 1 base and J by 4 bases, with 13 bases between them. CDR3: CASSLDGNLPYGYTF. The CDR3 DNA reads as TGTGCCAGCAGCTTAGATGGTAACCTCCCCTATGGCTACACCTTC.

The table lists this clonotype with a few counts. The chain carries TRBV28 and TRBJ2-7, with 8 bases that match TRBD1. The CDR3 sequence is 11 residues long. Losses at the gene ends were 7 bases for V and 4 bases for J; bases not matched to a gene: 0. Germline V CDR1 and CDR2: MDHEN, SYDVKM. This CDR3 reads CASNRGYEQYF. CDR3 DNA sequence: TGTGCCAGCAACAGGGGGTACGAGCAGTACTTC.

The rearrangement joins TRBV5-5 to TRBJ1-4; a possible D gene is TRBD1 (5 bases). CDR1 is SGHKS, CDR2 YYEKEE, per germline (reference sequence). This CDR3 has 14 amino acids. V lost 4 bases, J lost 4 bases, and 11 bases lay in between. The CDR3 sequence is CASSIRAGNEKLFF. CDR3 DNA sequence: TGTGCCAGCAGCATCAGGGCTGGTAATGAAAAACTGTTTTTT.

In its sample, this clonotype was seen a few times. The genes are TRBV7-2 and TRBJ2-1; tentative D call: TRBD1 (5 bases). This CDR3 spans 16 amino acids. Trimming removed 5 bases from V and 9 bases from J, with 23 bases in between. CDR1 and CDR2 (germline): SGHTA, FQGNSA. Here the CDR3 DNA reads TGTGCCAGCAGCCCCTATCGGTCTGGGGCCAGGAGTGAGCAGTTCTTC. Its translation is CASSPYRSGARSEQFF.

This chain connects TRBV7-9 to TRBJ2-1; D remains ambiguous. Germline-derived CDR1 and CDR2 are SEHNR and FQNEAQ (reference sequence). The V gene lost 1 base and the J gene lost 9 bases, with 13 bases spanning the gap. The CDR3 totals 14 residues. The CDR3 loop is CASSLESGWSEQFF. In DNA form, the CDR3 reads TGTGCCAGCAGCTTAGAGTCCGGGTGGAGTGAGCAGTTCTTC.

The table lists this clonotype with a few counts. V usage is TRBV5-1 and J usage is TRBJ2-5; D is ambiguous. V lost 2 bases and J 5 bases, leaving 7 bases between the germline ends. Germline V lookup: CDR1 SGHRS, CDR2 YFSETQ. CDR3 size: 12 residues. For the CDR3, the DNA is TGCGCCAGCAGCTTTTTTAAGGAGACCCAGTACTTC. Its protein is CASSFFKETQYF.